This TCR beta chain comes out of a study of blood T cell repertoires in COVID-19. Study information: PBMCs, B-cell-depleted T cells, or T cells provided the cDNA or gDNA that made up the material.

As processed by the authors: Amplification of reference gene primers was used by the study to estimate nucleated cell counts. Only in-frame clones appear in the TCRdb table, and some are missing; sequencing was by immunoSEQ multiplex PCR. The DNA gave D and trimming, while V, J and clone size come from that table. The data hold 65,000 to 90,000 clones, with 80% to 90% observed a single time. This clone was counted once. This CDR3 region has 14 residues. The J segment lost 1 base and the V segment lost 6 bases, leaving 5 bases of the junction unmatched. Germline CDR1 is SNHLY and CDR2 is FYNNEI. The receptor was derived from a man in his fifties with acute or convalescent COVID-19. The chain is built from TRBV2 and TRBJ1-1; 7 bases match TRBD1. The sequencing sample was made of peripheral blood. CDR3 region: CASRYRGGNTEAFF. Here the CDR3 DNA reads TGTGCCAGCAGGTACAGGGGAGGGAACACTGAAGCTTTCTTT.